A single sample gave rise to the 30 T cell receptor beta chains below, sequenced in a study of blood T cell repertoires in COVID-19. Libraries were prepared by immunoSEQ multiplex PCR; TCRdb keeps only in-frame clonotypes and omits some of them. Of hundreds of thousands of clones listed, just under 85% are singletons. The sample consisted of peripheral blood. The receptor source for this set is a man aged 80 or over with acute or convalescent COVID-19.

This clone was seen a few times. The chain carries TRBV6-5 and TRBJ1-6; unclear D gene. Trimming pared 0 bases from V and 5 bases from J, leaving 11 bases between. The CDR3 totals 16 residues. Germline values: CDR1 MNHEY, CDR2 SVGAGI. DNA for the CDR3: TGTGCCAGCAGTTACTCGAGGGAACTTAATAATTCACCCCTCCACTTT. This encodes CASSYSRELNNSPLHF.

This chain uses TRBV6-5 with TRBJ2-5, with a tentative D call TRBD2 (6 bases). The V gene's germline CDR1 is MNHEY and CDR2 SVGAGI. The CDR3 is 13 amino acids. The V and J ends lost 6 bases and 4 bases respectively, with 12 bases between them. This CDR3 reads CASSGTLRETQYF. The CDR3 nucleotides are TGTGCCAGCAGCGGGACTCTAAGAGAGACCCAGTACTTC.

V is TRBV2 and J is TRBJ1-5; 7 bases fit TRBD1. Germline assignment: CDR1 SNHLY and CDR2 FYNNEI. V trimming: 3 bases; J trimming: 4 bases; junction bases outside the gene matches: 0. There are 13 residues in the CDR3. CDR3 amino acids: CASSDRGNQPQHF. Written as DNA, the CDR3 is TGTGCCAGCAGTGACAGGGGGAATCAGCCCCAGCATTTT. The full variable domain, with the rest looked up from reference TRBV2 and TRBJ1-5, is EPEVTQTPSHQVTQMGQEVILRCVPISNHLYFYWYRQILGQKVEFLVSFYNNEISEKSEIFDDQFSVERPDGSNFTLKIRSTKLEDSAMYFCASSDRGNQPQHFGDGTRLSIL.

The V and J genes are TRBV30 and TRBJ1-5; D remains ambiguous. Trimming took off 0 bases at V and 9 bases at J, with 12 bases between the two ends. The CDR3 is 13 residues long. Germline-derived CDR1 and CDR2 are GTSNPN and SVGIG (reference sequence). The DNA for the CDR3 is TGTGCCTGGAGTGTATCGGGTGTCACGCCCCAGCATTTT. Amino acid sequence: CAWSVSGVTPQHF. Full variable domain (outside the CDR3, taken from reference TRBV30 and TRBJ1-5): SQTIHQWPATLVQPVGSPLSLECTVEGTSNPNLYWYRQAAGRGLQLLFYSVGIGQISSEVPQNLSASRPQDRQFILSSKKLLLSDSGFYLCAWSVSGVTPQHFGDGTRLSIL.

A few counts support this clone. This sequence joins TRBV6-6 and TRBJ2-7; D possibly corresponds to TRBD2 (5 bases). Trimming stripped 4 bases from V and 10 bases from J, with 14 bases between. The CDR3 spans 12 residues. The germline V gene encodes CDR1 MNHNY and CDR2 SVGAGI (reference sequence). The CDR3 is CASSLVRGEQYF. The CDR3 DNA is TGTGCCAGCAGTTTAGTCCGGGGAGAACAGTACTTC.

In DNA, the CDR3 is TGTGCCAGCAGCTTAGTTTGGGGGAGGGACCAGCCCCAGCATTTT. Amino acid sequence: CASSLVWGRDQPQHF. The chain combines TRBV7-2 with TRBJ1-5; TRBD1 is a possible D gene (5 bases). Between the trimmed V and J ends, which lost 1 base and 7 bases, there was a span of 14 bases. This CDR3 has 15 amino acids. Germline CDR1 reads SGHTA; CDR2 reads FQGNSA. Full variable domain (missing parts from reference TRBV7-2 and TRBJ1-5): GAGVSQSPSNKVTEKGKDVELRCDPISGHTALYWYRQSLGQGLEFLIYFQGNSAPDKSGLPSDRFSAERTGGSVSTLTIQRTQQEDSAVYLCASSLVWGRDQPQHFGDGTRLSIL.

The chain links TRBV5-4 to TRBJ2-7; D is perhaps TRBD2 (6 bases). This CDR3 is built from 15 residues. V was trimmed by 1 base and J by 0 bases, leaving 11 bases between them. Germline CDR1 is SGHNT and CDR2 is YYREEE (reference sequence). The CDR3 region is CASSLSDGSSYEQYF. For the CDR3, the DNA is TGTGCCAGCAGCTTGTCGGACGGGAGCTCCTACGAGCAGTACTTC.

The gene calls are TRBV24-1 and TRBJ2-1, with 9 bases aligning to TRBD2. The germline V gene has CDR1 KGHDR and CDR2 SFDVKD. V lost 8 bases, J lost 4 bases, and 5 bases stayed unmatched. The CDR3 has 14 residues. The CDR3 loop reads CATKSGGLYNEQFF. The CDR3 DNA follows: TGTGCCACCAAGAGCGGGGGGCTTTACAATGAGCAGTTCTTC.

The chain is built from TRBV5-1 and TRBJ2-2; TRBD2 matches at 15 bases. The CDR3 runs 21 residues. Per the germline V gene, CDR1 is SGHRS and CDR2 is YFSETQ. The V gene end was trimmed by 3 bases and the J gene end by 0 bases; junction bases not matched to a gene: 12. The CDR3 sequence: CASSSFPLGLAGGANTGELFF. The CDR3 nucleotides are TGCGCCAGCAGCTCCTTTCCCTTGGGACTAGCGGGAGGCGCGAACACCGGGGAGCTGTTTTTT.

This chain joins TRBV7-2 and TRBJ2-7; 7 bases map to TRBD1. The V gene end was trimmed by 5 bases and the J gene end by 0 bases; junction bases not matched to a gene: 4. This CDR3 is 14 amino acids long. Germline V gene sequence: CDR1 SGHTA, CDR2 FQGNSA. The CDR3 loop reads CASSPGQASYEQYF. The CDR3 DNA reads TGTGCCAGCAGCCCAGGACAGGCCTCCTACGAGCAGTACTTC. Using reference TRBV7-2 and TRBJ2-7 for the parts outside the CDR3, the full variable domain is GAGVSQSPSNKVTEKGKDVELRCDPISGHTALYWYRQSLGQGLEFLIYFQGNSAPDKSGLPSDRFSAERTGGSVSTLTIQRTQQEDSAVYLCASSPGQASYEQYFGPGTRLTVT.

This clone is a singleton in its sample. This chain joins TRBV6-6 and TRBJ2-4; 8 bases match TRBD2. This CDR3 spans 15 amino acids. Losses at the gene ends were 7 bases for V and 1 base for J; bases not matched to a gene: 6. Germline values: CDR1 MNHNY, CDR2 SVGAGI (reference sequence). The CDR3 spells CASTDAGGAKNIQYF. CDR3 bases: TGTGCCAGCACCGACGCGGGAGGCGCCAAAAACATTCAGTACTTC.

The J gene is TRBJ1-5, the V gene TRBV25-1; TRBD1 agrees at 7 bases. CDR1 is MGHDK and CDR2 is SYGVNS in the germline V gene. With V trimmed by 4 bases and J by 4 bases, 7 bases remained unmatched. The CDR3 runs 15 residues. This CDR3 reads CASSASGGRNQPQHF. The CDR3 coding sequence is TGTGCCAGCAGTGCGTCAGGGGGAAGAAATCAGCCCCAGCATTTT.

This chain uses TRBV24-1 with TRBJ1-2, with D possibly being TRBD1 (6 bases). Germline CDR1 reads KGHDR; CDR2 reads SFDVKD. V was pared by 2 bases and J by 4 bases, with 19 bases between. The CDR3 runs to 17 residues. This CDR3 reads CATSDSSGGKGGYGYTF. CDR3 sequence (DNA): TGTGCCACCAGTGATTCTTCTGGGGGCAAGGGTGGCTATGGCTACACCTTC.

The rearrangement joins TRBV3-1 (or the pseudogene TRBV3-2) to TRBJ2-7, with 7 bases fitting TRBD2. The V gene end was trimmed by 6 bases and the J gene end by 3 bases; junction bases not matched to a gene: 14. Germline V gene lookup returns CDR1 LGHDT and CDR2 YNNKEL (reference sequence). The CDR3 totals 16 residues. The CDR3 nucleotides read TGTGCCAGCAGTTTATGGCAGGCTAGCGGACACTACGAGCAGTACTTC. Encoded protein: CASSLWQASGHYEQYF.

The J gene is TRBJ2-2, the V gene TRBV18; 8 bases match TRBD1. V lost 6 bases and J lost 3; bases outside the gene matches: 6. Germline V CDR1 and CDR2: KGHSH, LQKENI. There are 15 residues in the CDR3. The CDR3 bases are TGTGCCAGCTCTCTCCAGGGGGCGTACACCGGGGAGCTGTTTTTT. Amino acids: CASSLQGAYTGELFF.

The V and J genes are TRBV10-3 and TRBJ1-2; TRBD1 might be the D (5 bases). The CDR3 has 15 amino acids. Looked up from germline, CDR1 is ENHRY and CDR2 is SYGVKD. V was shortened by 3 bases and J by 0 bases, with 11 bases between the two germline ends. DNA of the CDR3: TGTGCCATCAGTGACTCGGGGGTAGCTAACTATGGCTACACCTTC. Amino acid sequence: CAISDSGVANYGYTF.

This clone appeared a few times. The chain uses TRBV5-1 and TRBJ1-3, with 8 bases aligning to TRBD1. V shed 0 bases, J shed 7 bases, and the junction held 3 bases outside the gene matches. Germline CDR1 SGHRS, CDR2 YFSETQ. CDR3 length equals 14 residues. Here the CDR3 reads CASSLAAGGNTIYF. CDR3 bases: TGCGCCAGCAGCTTGGCGGCAGGGGGCAACACCATATATTTT.

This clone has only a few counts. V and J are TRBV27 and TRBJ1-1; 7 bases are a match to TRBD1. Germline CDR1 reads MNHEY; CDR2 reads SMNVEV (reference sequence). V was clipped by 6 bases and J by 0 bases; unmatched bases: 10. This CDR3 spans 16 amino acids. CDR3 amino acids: CASRGLRTGMNTEAFF. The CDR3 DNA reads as TGTGCCAGCAGGGGATTGCGGACAGGAATGAACACTGAAGCTTTCTTT.

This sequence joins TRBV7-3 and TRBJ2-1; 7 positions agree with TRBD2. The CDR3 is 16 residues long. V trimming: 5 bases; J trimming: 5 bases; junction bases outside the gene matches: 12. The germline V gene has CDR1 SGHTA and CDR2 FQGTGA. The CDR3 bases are TGTGCCAGCAGCCGCTCCTTGGCGGGAGTCCACAATGAGCAGTTCTTC. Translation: CASSRSLAGVHNEQFF.

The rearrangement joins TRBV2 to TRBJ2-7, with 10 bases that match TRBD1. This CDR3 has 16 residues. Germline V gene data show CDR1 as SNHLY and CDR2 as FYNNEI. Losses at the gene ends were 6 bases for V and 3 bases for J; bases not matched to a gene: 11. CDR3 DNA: TGTGCCAGCAGCCTGACTAGACAGGGGGCAAACTACGAGCAGTACTTC. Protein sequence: CASSLTRQGANYEQYF.

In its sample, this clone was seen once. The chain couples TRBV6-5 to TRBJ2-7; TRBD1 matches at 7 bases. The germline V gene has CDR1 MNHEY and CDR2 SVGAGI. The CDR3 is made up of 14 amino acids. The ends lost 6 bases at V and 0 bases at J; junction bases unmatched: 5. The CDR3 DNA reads TGTGCCAGCAGAGGGACAGCTTTCTCCTACGAGCAGTACTTC. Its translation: CASRGTAFSYEQYF.

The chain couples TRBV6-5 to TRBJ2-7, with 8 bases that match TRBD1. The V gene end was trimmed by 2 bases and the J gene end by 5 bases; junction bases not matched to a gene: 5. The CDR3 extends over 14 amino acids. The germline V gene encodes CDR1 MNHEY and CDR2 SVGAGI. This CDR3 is CASSYGQGAHEQYF. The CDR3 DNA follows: TGTGCCAGCAGTTACGGGCAGGGGGCGCACGAGCAGTACTTC.

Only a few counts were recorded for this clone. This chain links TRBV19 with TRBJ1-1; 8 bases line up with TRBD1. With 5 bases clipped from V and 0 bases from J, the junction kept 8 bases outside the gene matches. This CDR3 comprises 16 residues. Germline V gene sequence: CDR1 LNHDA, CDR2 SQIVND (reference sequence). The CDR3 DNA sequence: TGTGCCAGTAGTGACTTTGGGGGACAGGTGAACACTGAAGCTTTCTTT. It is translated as CASSDFGGQVNTEAFF.

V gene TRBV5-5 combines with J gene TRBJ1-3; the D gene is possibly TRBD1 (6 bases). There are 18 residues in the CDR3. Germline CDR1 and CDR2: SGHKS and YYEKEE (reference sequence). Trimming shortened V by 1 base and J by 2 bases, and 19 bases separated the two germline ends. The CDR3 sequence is CASSLIAGAEPTGNTIYF. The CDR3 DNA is TGTGCCAGCAGCTTGATTGCGGGGGCAGAACCTACTGGAAACACCATATATTTT.

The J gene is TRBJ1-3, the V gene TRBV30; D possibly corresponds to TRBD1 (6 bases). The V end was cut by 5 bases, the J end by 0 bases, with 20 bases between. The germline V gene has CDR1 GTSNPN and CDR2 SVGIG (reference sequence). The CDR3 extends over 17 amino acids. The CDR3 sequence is CAWAPYRVDFSGNTIYF. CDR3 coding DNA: TGTGCCTGGGCCCCGTACAGGGTGGACTTCTCTGGAAACACCATATATTTT.

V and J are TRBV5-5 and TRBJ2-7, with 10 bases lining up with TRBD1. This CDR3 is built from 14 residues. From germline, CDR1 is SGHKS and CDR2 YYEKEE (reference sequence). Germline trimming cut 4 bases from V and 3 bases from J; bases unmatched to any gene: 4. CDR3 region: CASSHRTGGYEQYF. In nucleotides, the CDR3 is TGTGCCAGCAGCCACAGGACAGGGGGCTACGAGCAGTACTTC.

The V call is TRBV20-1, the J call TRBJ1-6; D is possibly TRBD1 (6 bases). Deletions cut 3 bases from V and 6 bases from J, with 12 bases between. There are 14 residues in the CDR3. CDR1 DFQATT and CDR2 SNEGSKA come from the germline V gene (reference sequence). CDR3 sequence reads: CSASASRGNSPLHF. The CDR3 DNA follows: TGCAGTGCTAGTGCATCCAGGGGTAATTCACCCCTCCACTTT.

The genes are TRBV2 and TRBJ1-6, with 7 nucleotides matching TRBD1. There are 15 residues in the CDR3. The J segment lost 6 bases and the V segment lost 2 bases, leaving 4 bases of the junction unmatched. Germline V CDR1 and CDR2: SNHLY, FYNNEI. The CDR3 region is CASSERDSFNSPLHF. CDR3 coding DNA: TGTGCCAGCAGTGAAAGGGACAGCTTTAATTCACCCCTCCACTTT.

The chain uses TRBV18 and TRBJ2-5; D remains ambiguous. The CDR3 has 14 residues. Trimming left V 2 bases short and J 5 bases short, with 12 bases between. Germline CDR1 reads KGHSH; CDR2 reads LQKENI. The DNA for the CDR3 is TGTGCCAGCTCACCAAGAGAAGGCAGGGAGACCCAGTACTTC. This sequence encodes CASSPREGRETQYF.

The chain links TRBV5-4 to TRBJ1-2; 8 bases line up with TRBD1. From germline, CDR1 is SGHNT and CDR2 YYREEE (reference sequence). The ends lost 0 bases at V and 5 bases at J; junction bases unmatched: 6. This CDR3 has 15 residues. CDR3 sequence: CASSLGQGAQYGYTF. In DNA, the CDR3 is TGTGCCAGCAGCTTGGGTCAGGGGGCGCAATATGGCTACACCTTC.